The 19 T cell receptor beta chains below come from one sample, sequenced in a study of blood T cell repertoires in COVID-19. TCRdb's copy holds only in-frame clones and misses some; the assay was immunoSEQ multiplex PCR. The repertoire holds around 250,000 clones, with 84% as singletons. The sequencing sample was made of peripheral blood. The source of these receptors is a woman in her forties who had recovered from COVID-19.

V usage is TRBV9 and J usage is TRBJ2-7; tentatively, D is TRBD1 (5 bases). The CDR3 runs to 14 residues. V lost 4 bases to trimming and J lost 0 bases, with 11 bases between them. Germline V gene data show CDR1 as SGDLS and CDR2 as YYNGEE. CDR3 coding DNA: TGTGCCAGCAGCCCAAGGGGTGACTCCTACGAGCAGTACTTC. It codes for CASSPRGDSYEQYF.

J is TRBJ2-3 and V is TRBV19, with a tentative D call TRBD1 (6 bases). V was cut by 1 base and J by 0 bases, with 8 bases left in between. There are 15 residues in the CDR3. Germline values: CDR1 LNHDA, CDR2 SQIVND (reference sequence). The CDR3 sequence is CASSIGTVSTDTQYF. The CDR3 nucleotides read TGTGCCAGTAGTATAGGGACAGTAAGCACAGATACGCAGTATTTT.

This clone was counted once. The V and J genes are TRBV6-5 and TRBJ2-1; 12 positions agree with TRBD2. Germline CDR1 MNHEY, CDR2 SVGAGI. V dropped 0 bases and J dropped 10; count of bases not matched to a gene: 7. CDR3 size: 16 residues. CDR3: CASSYSGLAGGREQFF. CDR3 coding DNA: TGTGCCAGCAGTTACTCGGGGCTAGCGGGGGGGAGGGAGCAGTTCTTC.

The V and J genes are TRBV5-1 and TRBJ2-3; 7 nucleotides align to TRBD1. J lost 2 bases, V lost 4 bases, and 4 bases had no gene match. The CDR3 length is 14 residues. Per germline, CDR1 SGHRS and CDR2 YFSETQ. CDR3 nucleotide sequence: TGCGCCAGCAGCCCGGGGACAGCCACAGATACGCAGTATTTT. It encodes CASSPGTATDTQYF.

V and J are TRBV19 and TRBJ1-6, with 8 bases that match TRBD1. Germline loops: CDR1 LNHDA, CDR2 SQIVND (reference sequence). J lost 8 bases, V lost 7 bases, and 13 bases had no gene match. CDR3 length equals 16 residues. The DNA of the CDR3 is TGTGCCAGTACCAGAACCGGGACAGGCCTCGATTCACCCCTCCACTTT. It translates to CASTRTGTGLDSPLHF.

In nucleotides, the CDR3 is TGTGCCACCTCCAGGAGCAATCAGCCCCAGCATTTT. It is translated as CATSRSNQPQHF. The gene calls are TRBV24-1 and TRBJ1-5; no clear D. CDR1 is KGHDR, CDR2 SFDVKD, per germline. The CDR3 runs to 12 residues. With 9 bases removed from V and 1 base from J, the gap between germline ends came to 6 bases.

The chain is built from TRBV7-9 and TRBJ2-2; D is perhaps TRBD1 (5 bases). Germline V gene data show CDR1 as SEHNR and CDR2 as FQNEAQ (reference sequence). This CDR3 is 17 amino acids long. Trimming left V 1 base short and J 3 bases short, with 15 bases between. CDR3 sequence reads: CASSLGGPRTHTGELFF. The CDR3 nucleotides read TGTGCCAGCAGCTTAGGAGGCCCCAGGACACACACCGGGGAGCTGTTTTTT.

The table lists this clone with a count of one. The V and J genes are TRBV11-3 and TRBJ2-7, with TRBD1 as a possible D gene (6 bases). Germline V gene sequence: CDR1 SGHNT, CDR2 YENEEA. The CDR3 runs 14 residues. V lost 0 bases to trimming and J lost 5 bases, with 11 bases between them. The CDR3 spells CASSLDQGRNEQYF. CDR3 nucleotide sequence: TGTGCCAGCAGCTTAGATCAGGGGAGAAACGAGCAGTACTTC.

This chain joins TRBV5-4 and TRBJ2-1; 9 nucleotides align to TRBD1. This CDR3 has 15 residues. V gave up 5 bases and J gave up 2 bases; unmatched junction bases: 5. The germline V gene encodes CDR1 SGHNT and CDR2 YYREEE (reference sequence). The CDR3 sequence: CASSSGTGTYNEQFF. The CDR3 region has the DNA TGTGCCAGCAGTTCCGGGACAGGGACCTACAATGAGCAGTTCTTC. The full variable domain, its missing parts supplied by reference TRBV5-4 and TRBJ2-1, is ETGVTQSPTHLIKTRGQQVTLRCSSQSGHNTVSWYQQALGQGPQFIFQYYREEENGRGNFPPRFSGLQFPNYSSELNVNALELDDSALYLCASSSGTGTYNEQFFGPGTRLTVL.

V usage is TRBV12-3 or TRBV12-4 and J usage is TRBJ2-1, with 8 bases lining up with TRBD2. V was pared by 7 bases and J by 6 bases, with 5 bases of the junction left unmatched. The CDR3 runs to 13 residues. Here the CDR3 reads CASNGGAFNEQFF. CDR3 DNA: TGTGCCAGCAACGGGGGGGCGTTCAATGAGCAGTTCTTC.

This rearrangement joins TRBV5-1 to TRBJ1-1, with D perhaps matching TRBD1 (6 bases). V lost 5 bases to trimming and J lost 4 bases, with 12 bases between them. CDR3 length: 13 amino acids. The V gene's germline CDR1 is SGHRS and CDR2 YFSETQ. CDR3 coding DNA: TGCGCCAGCAGGGCAGGGGCTGGCACTGAAGCTTTCTTT. This translates into CASRAGAGTEAFF.

This clone was seen a few times. The chain links TRBV3-1 (or the pseudogene TRBV3-2) to TRBJ1-1; D might be TRBD1 (5 bases). Trimming took 0 bases from V and 10 from J, leaving 15 bases between them. Germline CDR1 is LGHDT and CDR2 is YNNKEL (reference sequence). This CDR3 spans 14 amino acids. CDR3 residues: CASSQDLSYQGAFF. In nucleotides, the CDR3 is TGTGCCAGCAGCCAAGATTTGAGTTATCAGGGAGCTTTCTTT.

The CDR3 sequence is CAVAMGKIEKLFF. The CDR3 DNA is TGTGCCGTAGCGATGGGGAAGATTGAAAAACTGTTTTTT. The chain is built from TRBV4-2 and TRBJ1-4; D is ambiguous. This CDR3 region has 13 residues. V lost 11 bases and J lost 7, with 17 bases in between. Germline values: CDR1 LGHNA, CDR2 YNFKEQ.

The rearrangement joins TRBV2 to TRBJ1-1, with D maybe TRBD1 (6 bases). Trimming removed 4 bases at V and 7 bases at J, with 13 bases between. Germline V gives CDR1 SNHLY, CDR2 FYNNEI. The CDR3 is 13 amino acids. The CDR3 sequence: CASSAGQRIEAFF. Here the CDR3 DNA reads TGTGCCAGCAGTGCCGGACAGCGGATTGAAGCTTTCTTT.

The V and J genes are TRBV5-4 and TRBJ2-3, with 10 positions matching TRBD2. The CDR3 contains 15 residues. Germline values: CDR1 SGHNT, CDR2 YYREEE (reference sequence). J was trimmed by 5 bases and V by 0 bases; bases with no gene match: 3. The chain's CDR3 is CASSLVAGGIDTQYF. CDR3 in DNA: TGTGCCAGCAGCTTGGTAGCGGGGGGCATAGATACGCAGTATTTT.

The rearrangement uses TRBV19 and TRBJ1-5, with 10 bases that match TRBD1. The CDR3 has 17 amino acids. The germline gives CDR1 LNHDA, CDR2 SQIVND (reference sequence). With V trimmed by 5 bases and J by 2 bases, 9 bases remained unmatched. CDR3 in amino acids: CASSPDRGHRGNQPQHF. DNA of the CDR3: TGTGCCAGTAGTCCCGACAGGGGGCATAGGGGCAATCAGCCCCAGCATTTT.

This clone was observed a few times. The chain couples TRBV7-9 to TRBJ1-5; a weak D match, TRBD1 (6 bases). The CDR3 spans 13 residues. The germline V gene has CDR1 SEHNR and CDR2 FQNEAQ (reference sequence). Trimming removed 5 bases from V and 4 bases from J, with 9 bases in between. The CDR3 sequence is CASSRTENQPQHF. For the CDR3, the DNA is TGTGCCAGCAGCCGGACAGAGAATCAGCCCCAGCATTTT.

Worth noting for this clone: This sample also contains other DNA sequences that code for the same CDR3. The chain carries TRBV4-1 and TRBJ2-5; D is perhaps TRBD1 (6 bases). Trimming took off 0 bases at V and 0 bases at J, with 11 bases between the two ends. The CDR3 length is 16 residues. CDR1 and CDR2 from the germline V gene are MGHRA and YSYEKL. The CDR3 sequence: CASSQESGGYQETQYF. The CDR3 bases are TGCGCCAGCAGCCAAGAGAGTGGGGGCTACCAAGAGACCCAGTACTTC.

The chain employs TRBV7-2 and TRBJ2-2; D gene unclear. This CDR3 contains 13 residues. Germline loops: CDR1 SGHTA, CDR2 FQGNSA. The V end lost 6 bases, the J end lost 14 bases, and 19 bases lay between the germline ends. This CDR3 is CASSPETRGRLFF. CDR3 sequence (DNA): TGTGCCAGCAGTCCGGAAACGCGCGGCCGTCTGTTTTTT.